The 29 T cell receptor beta chains presented below share a single source sample, sequenced in a study of technical replicates of blood from a few donors. Profiled with immunoSEQ multiplex PCR; TCRdb holds only in-frame clones, not every one. The sample has around 50,000 clones, approximately 95% seen once; the top ten hold about 0.41%. Input material: T cells isolated from PBMCs. Every receptor here comes from a human donor in good health.

The rearrangement uses TRBV29-1 and TRBJ2-7; the D gene is possibly TRBD1 (5 bases). Germline CDR1 SQVTM, CDR2 ANQGSEA. The CDR3 is 12 amino acids. Trimming cost V 2 bases and J 6 bases, with 11 bases left between them. The CDR3 nucleotides are TGCAGCGTTGAACAAGACAGTCTCGAGCAGTACTTC. This gives the protein CSVEQDSLEQYF.

This clone was observed once. The chain links TRBV7-6 to TRBJ2-7; D remains ambiguous. The germline CDR1 and CDR2 sequences are SGHVS and FNYEAQ. The CDR3 runs 14 residues. Trimming cost V 2 bases and J 2 bases, with 10 bases left between them. The DNA of the CDR3 is TGTGCCAGCAGCTTAACAGCAGGCCCCTACGAGCAGTACTTC. Amino acids: CASSLTAGPYEQYF.

A single count supports this clone. The gene calls are TRBV12-5 and TRBJ2-1; perhaps TRBD2 as D (5 bases). Trimming left V 9 bases short and J 6 bases short, with 12 bases between. The germline V gene encodes CDR1 LGHNT and CDR2 FRNRAP. This CDR3 spans 12 amino acids. CDR3 protein: CASSVAGNEQFF. DNA of the CDR3: TGTGCTAGCAGCGTTGCGGGCAATGAGCAGTTCTTC.

V gene TRBV14 combines with J gene TRBJ2-7, with 11 positions matching TRBD2. Per germline, CDR1 SGHDN and CDR2 FVKESK. Trimming removed 5 bases from V and 5 bases from J; junction bases left unmatched: 8. There are 15 residues in the CDR3. The CDR3 DNA sequence: TGTGCCAGCAGCGCGTATAGCGGGAGGGGCCACGAGCAGTACTTC. This gives the protein CASSAYSGRGHEQYF.

The CDR3 loop is CAWWGFDGELFF. The CDR3 nucleotides are TGTGCCTGGTGGGGCTTTGACGGGGAGCTGTTTTTT. The chain recombines TRBV30 with TRBJ2-2, with D perhaps matching TRBD1 (5 bases). V was pared by 5 bases and J by 7 bases, with 11 bases between. Per the germline V gene, CDR1 is GTSNPN and CDR2 is SVGIG (reference sequence). The CDR3 totals 12 residues.

The rearrangement joins TRBV20-1 to TRBJ2-7; 7 bases fit TRBD2. The V and J ends lost 6 bases and 6 bases, in that order; junction bases with no gene match: 5. There are 11 residues in the CDR3. CDR1 and CDR2 (germline): DFQATT, SNEGSKA (reference sequence). Here the CDR3 reads CSASSGAEQYF. In DNA, the CDR3 is TGCAGTGCCTCTAGCGGAGCCGAGCAGTACTTC.

The J gene is TRBJ2-1, the V gene TRBV28; 11 positions match TRBD2. In germline, CDR1 is MDHEN, CDR2 SYDVKM. The CDR3 is 15 residues long. Trimming took 6 bases from V and 5 from J; bases not matched to a gene: 6. Written as DNA, the CDR3 is TGTGCCAGCAGCCTACTAGCGGGAGAGAACAATGAGCAGTTCTTC. It translates to CASSLLAGENNEQFF.

The V call is TRBV6-5, the J call TRBJ1-2; D is perhaps TRBD1 (5 bases). V was pared by 5 bases and J by 5 bases, with 9 bases between. The length of the CDR3 is 12 residues. In germline, CDR1 is MNHEY, CDR2 SVGAGI. In nucleotides, the CDR3 is TGTGCCAGCAGTACGACAGAGTATGGCTACACCTTC. Translation gives CASSTTEYGYTF.

The chain links TRBV2 to TRBJ2-3; the D gene is possibly TRBD2 (5 bases). CDR3 length: 16 residues. Trimming took off 1 base at V and 0 bases at J, with 11 bases between the two ends. The germline V gene encodes CDR1 SNHLY and CDR2 FYNNEI. The CDR3 nucleotides read TGTGCCAGCAGTGAAGGGACTTTCCCTAGCACAGATACGCAGTATTTT. It encodes CASSEGTFPSTDTQYF.

The genes are TRBV7-2 and TRBJ2-1; D is unclear. The V end was cut by 1 base, the J end by 0 bases, with 7 bases between. Germline CDR1 is SGHTA and CDR2 is FQGNSA. The CDR3 has 15 amino acids. The CDR3, as DNA: TGTGCCAGCAGCTTAGGAACAGTCTCCTACAATGAGCAGTTCTTC. Translated, it gives CASSLGTVSYNEQFF. Full variable domain (remainder filled in from reference TRBV7-2 and TRBJ2-1): GAGVSQSPSNKVTEKGKDVELRCDPISGHTALYWYRQSLGQGLEFLIYFQGNSAPDKSGLPSDRFSAERTGGSVSTLTIQRTQQEDSAVYLCASSLGTVSYNEQFFGPGTRLTVL.

The CDR3 DNA follows: TGTGCCAGCAGTCAGGGTCCCTCTGGAAACACCATATATTTT. Translation: CASSQGPSGNTIYF. V gene TRBV27 combines with J gene TRBJ1-3, with D possibly being TRBD1 (5 bases). The CDR3 loop spans 14 amino acids. Trimming shortened V by 5 bases and J by 0 bases, and 8 bases separated the two germline ends. Germline V gives CDR1 MNHEY, CDR2 SMNVEV (reference sequence).

The chain joins TRBV12-5 to TRBJ2-2; 12 nucleotides agree with TRBD2. Germline assignment: CDR1 LGHNT and CDR2 FRNRAP. V lost 6 bases, J lost 10 bases, and 9 bases stayed unmatched. This CDR3 region has 15 residues. CDR3 coding DNA: TGTGCTAGTGGATCTGGACTAGCGGGGCCCTCGGAGCTGTTTTTT. Its translation is CASGSGLAGPSELFF. Full variable domain (rest looked up from reference TRBV12-5 and TRBJ2-2): DARVTQTPRHKVTEMGQEVTMRCQPILGHNTVFWYRQTMMQGLELLAYFRNRAPLDDSGMPKDRFSAEMPDATLATLKIQPSEPRDSAVYFCASGSGLAGPSELFFGEGSRLTVL.

The V and J genes are TRBV2 and TRBJ2-7, with D unclear. Per germline, CDR1 SNHLY and CDR2 FYNNEI. The CDR3 covers 15 residues. V gave up 5 bases and J gave up 1 base, with 15 bases separating them. This CDR3 is CASSSFRVDSYEQYF. The CDR3 nucleotides read TGTGCCAGCAGTTCGTTCCGGGTAGATTCCTACGAGCAGTACTTC. Looking up the rest from reference TRBV2 and TRBJ2-7 gives the full variable domain: EPEVTQTPSHQVTQMGQEVILRCVPISNHLYFYWYRQILGQKVEFLVSFYNNEISEKSEIFDDQFSVERPDGSNFTLKIRSTKLEDSAMYFCASSSFRVDSYEQYFGPGTRLTVT.

The CDR3 loop reads CASSTSAPYEQYF. The CDR3 DNA reads as TGTGCCAGCAGTACTAGCGCGCCTTACGAGCAGTACTTC. The chain employs TRBV28 and TRBJ2-7, with 7 bases lining up with TRBD2. CDR3 length equals 13 residues. From germline, CDR1 is MDHEN and CDR2 SYDVKM. Trimming removed 5 bases from V and 4 bases from J; junction bases left unmatched: 5.

This clone was seen more than once but under ten times. The chain has TRBV7-8 and TRBJ2-7; the match to TRBD2 covers 9 bases. The CDR3 consists of 15 residues. With 6 bases clipped from V and 4 bases from J, the junction kept 10 bases outside the gene matches. Germline assignment: CDR1 SGHVS and CDR2 FQNEAQ. The CDR3 DNA is TGTGCCAGCAGTTGGAGCGGGAGGACCCTTTACGAGCAGTACTTC. This gives the protein CASSWSGRTLYEQYF.

This chain uses TRBV19 with TRBJ1-5, with a possible D match to TRBD1 (5 bases). CDR1 and CDR2 from the germline V gene are LNHDA and SQIVND (reference sequence). Between the trimmed V and J ends, which lost 4 bases and 5 bases, there was a span of 18 bases. This CDR3 is built from 16 residues. DNA of the CDR3: TGTGCCAGTAGTAGGGGGGGGAACCTCGGGGATCAGCCCCAGCATTTT. It yields the protein CASSRGGNLGDQPQHF.

The CDR3, as DNA: TGTGCCAGCAGTTTTTATCAGGGCGAGCAGTACTTC. Translation gives CASSFYQGEQYF. The rearrangement uses TRBV27 and TRBJ2-7; tentative D call: TRBD1 (5 bases). Germline V gene data show CDR1 as MNHEY and CDR2 as SMNVEV (reference sequence). This CDR3 comprises 12 residues. V dropped 3 bases and J dropped 6 bases, with 9 bases sitting between them.

V gene TRBV7-9 combines with J gene TRBJ1-1, with D possibly TRBD1 on 6 matching bases. Per the germline V gene, CDR1 is SEHNR and CDR2 is FQNEAQ (reference sequence). The germline V and J ends were trimmed by 3 bases and 4 bases, with 12 bases remaining between them. The CDR3 has 14 residues. In DNA form, the CDR3 reads TGTGCCAGCAGCTTGGGGGGGCAGGGCACTGAAGCTTTCTTT. Translating it yields CASSLGGQGTEAFF. Variable domain in full (rest from reference TRBV7-9 and TRBJ1-1): DTGVSQNPRHKITKRGQNVTFRCDPISEHNRLYWYRQTLGQGPEFLTYFQNEAQLEKSRLLSDRFSAERPKGSFSTLEIQRTEQGDSAMYLCASSLGGQGTEAFFGQGTRLTVV.

This clone was detected once. This rearrangement joins TRBV30 to TRBJ2-7; the match to TRBD2 covers 7 bases. This CDR3 comprises 11 residues. Per germline, CDR1 GTSNPN and CDR2 SVGIG (reference sequence). V lost 7 bases, J lost 6 bases, and 6 bases stayed unmatched. For the CDR3, the DNA is TGTGCCTTCCGGGGGGTGGGCGAGCAGTACTTC. Translating it yields CAFRGVGEQYF.

This clone appeared once. The chain has TRBV5-6 and TRBJ1-4, with D uncertain. With 6 bases removed from V and 7 bases from J, the gap between germline ends came to 10 bases. The germline CDR1 and CDR2 sequences are SGHDT and YYEEEE. CDR3 size: 12 residues. CDR3 residues: CASTSNSEKLFF. CDR3 nucleotide sequence: TGTGCCAGCACTTCGAACAGTGAAAAACTGTTTTTT.

The rearrangement links TRBV11-2 to TRBJ1-1, with 9 bases identical to TRBD1. The CDR3 is 15 amino acids. Germline lookup yields CDR1 SGHAT and CDR2 FQNNGV. The J segment lost 4 bases and the V segment lost 4 bases, leaving 7 bases of the junction unmatched. CDR3 amino acids: CASSSTGGVGTEAFF. CDR3 DNA: TGTGCCAGCAGCTCGACAGGGGGGGTTGGCACTGAAGCTTTCTTT.

The chain recombines TRBV4-3 with TRBJ2-7, with D uncertain. The CDR3 loop spans 13 amino acids. The germline V gene has CDR1 LGHNA and CDR2 YSLEER. Trimming removed 1 base at V and 2 bases at J, with 6 bases between. CDR3 sequence reads: CASSQGLAYEQYF. The CDR3 DNA reads as TGCGCCAGCAGCCAAGGGCTCGCCTACGAGCAGTACTTC.

The gene calls are TRBV4-3 and TRBJ2-1; D perhaps matches TRBD1 (6 bases). Trimming pared 4 bases from V and 10 bases from J, leaving 11 bases between. The germline V gene has CDR1 LGHNA and CDR2 YSLEER. There are 12 residues in the CDR3. The CDR3 protein is CASSPTGTEQFF. The CDR3 DNA reads as TGCGCCAGCAGCCCGACCGGGACAGAGCAGTTCTTC.

J is TRBJ2-7 and V is TRBV11-2; D might be TRBD1 (6 bases). Germline V lookup: CDR1 SGHAT, CDR2 FQNNGV. CDR3 length: 12 amino acids. Trimming took 6 bases from V and 4 from J, leaving 10 bases between them. The CDR3 here is CASSSRGYEQYF. DNA of the CDR3: TGTGCCAGCAGTAGCAGGGGTTACGAGCAGTACTTC.

This chain connects TRBV6-5 to TRBJ1-2; a weak D match, TRBD1 (6 bases). Per germline, CDR1 MNHEY and CDR2 SVGAGI. This CDR3 spans 13 amino acids. Trimming took 8 bases from V and 6 from J, leaving 16 bases between them. Here the CDR3 reads CASFQGWAHGYTF. For the CDR3, the DNA is TGTGCCAGCTTTCAGGGGTGGGCTCATGGCTACACCTTC.

In DNA, the CDR3 is TGCGCCAGCAGCCCCTCCCCCCAGGGCTACGAGCAGTACTTC. Amino acid sequence: CASSPSPQGYEQYF. The genes are TRBV4-1 and TRBJ2-7; D perhaps matches TRBD1 (5 bases). Trimming pared 4 bases from V and 3 bases from J, leaving 13 bases between. Germline CDR1 MGHRA, CDR2 YSYEKL. The CDR3 is 14 residues long.

V usage is TRBV27 and J usage is TRBJ2-5; D is possibly TRBD1 (5 bases). V lost 6 bases and J lost 4, with 18 bases in between. The CDR3 spans 15 residues. From germline, CDR1 is MNHEY and CDR2 SMNVEV (reference sequence). The CDR3 reads CASSSQTVTIETQYF. CDR3 bases: TGTGCCAGCAGCTCCCAGACAGTTACCATAGAGACCCAGTACTTC.

V gene TRBV9 combines with J gene TRBJ2-1; D is perhaps TRBD2 (6 bases). V was shortened by 0 bases and J by 3 bases, with 13 bases between the two germline ends. Germline V CDR1 and CDR2: SGDLS, YYNGEE. CDR3 length equals 16 residues. The CDR3 nucleotides read TGTGCCAGCAGCGTAGAGGAGCGGGTTTTCTACAATGAGCAGTTCTTC. It codes for CASSVEERVFYNEQFF.

The V and J genes are TRBV19 and TRBJ1-2; TRBD1 matches at 7 bases. Germline V gives CDR1 LNHDA, CDR2 SQIVND (reference sequence). With 6 bases clipped from V and 4 bases from J, the junction kept 11 bases outside the gene matches. The CDR3 spans 15 residues. The CDR3 DNA is TGTGCCAGTAGGTTGCGGGACAGCGATATCTATGGCTACACCTTC. Translated: CASRLRDSDIYGYTF.